The 18 T cell receptor beta chains presented below share a single source sample, sequenced in a study of type 1 regulatory T cells. Their cognate antigens are unknown. MiXCR was run by TCRdb on the reads, yielding one entry per CDR3 protein. The sample carries 40,000 to 50,000 distinct CDR3 sequences, approximately 12% recorded once. Sequencing was done on a sample of cultured non-Tr1 T cells, either the whole culture or a sorted T cell fraction (not recorded which). The receptors come from a human donor in good health.

This clonotype was picked up many times. The chain is built from TRBV7-2 and TRBJ1-5; D is undetermined. The length of the CDR3 is 14 residues. The V end lost 5 bases, the J end lost 1 base, and 9 bases lay between the germline ends. Germline V CDR1 and CDR2: SGHTA, FQGNSA. CDR3 nucleotide sequence: TGTGCCAGCAGCCCCCATATGAGCAATCAGCCCCAGCATTTT. It specifies CASSPHMSNQPQHF.

In its sample, this clonotype was seen many times. This rearrangement joins TRBV30 to TRBJ1-1; D is uncertain. This CDR3 comprises 11 residues. The V gene's germline CDR1 is GTSNPN and CDR2 SVGIG (reference sequence). Trimming pared 2 bases from V and 5 bases from J, leaving 6 bases between. CDR3 sequence: CAWSRGTEAFF. In nucleotides, the CDR3 is TGTGCCTGGAGTCGCGGGACTGAAGCTTTCTTT.

This clonotype was seen only a few times. The chain carries TRBV7-8 and TRBJ2-1; D is unclear. The CDR3 contains 15 residues. The V and J ends lost 2 bases and 0 bases respectively, with 8 bases between them. Germline-derived CDR1 and CDR2 are SGHVS and FQNEAQ. The CDR3 here is CASSLYTSSYNEQFF. The CDR3 DNA follows: TGTGCCAGCAGCTTATACACGAGCTCCTACAATGAGCAGTTCTTC. The whole variable domain, filled in from reference TRBV7-8 and TRBJ2-1, reads GAGVSQSPRYKVAKRGQDVALRCDPISGHVSLFWYQQALGQGPEFLTYFQNEAQLDKSGLPSDRFFAERPEGSVSTLKIQRTQQEDSAVYLCASSLYTSSYNEQFFGPGTRLTVL.

This clonotype was picked up many times. The chain couples TRBV20-1 to TRBJ2-5; possibly TRBD2 for D (5 bases). Trimming left V 5 bases short and J 2 bases short, with 9 bases between. The CDR3 is 12 residues long. Germline lookup yields CDR1 DFQATT and CDR2 SNEGSKA (reference sequence). The CDR3 sequence is CSAAGRQETQYF. The CDR3 DNA reads TGCAGTGCTGCGGGCAGGCAAGAGACCCAGTACTTC.

This chain uses TRBV6-5 with TRBJ2-2; TRBD2 matches 16 bases. Germline V CDR1 and CDR2: MNHEY, SVGAGI. J gave up 4 bases and V 0 bases, and 5 bases lay outside the gene matches. The CDR3 consists of 19 residues. The CDR3 here is CASSYSGLAGGRGTGELFF. As DNA, the CDR3 is TGTGCCAGCAGTTACTCGGGACTAGCGGGAGGGCGGGGCACCGGGGAGCTGTTTTTT.

The rearrangement links TRBV20-1 to TRBJ2-1; possibly TRBD1 or TRBD2 for D (5 bases each). The CDR3 runs 16 residues. CDR1 and CDR2 from the germline V gene are DFQATT and SNEGSKA (reference sequence). V shed 6 bases and J shed 10 bases, with 28 bases lying between them. The CDR3 spells CSAGQTPGTTPREQFF. DNA of the CDR3: TGCAGTGCCGGCCAAACCCCTGGGACGACCCCCCGGGAGCAGTTCTTC.

This clonotype has at least ten counts. The chain links TRBV28 to TRBJ1-6, with 8 bases aligning to TRBD1. J gave up 6 bases and V 3 bases, and 7 bases lay outside the gene matches. The CDR3 runs to 16 residues. Germline assignment: CDR1 MDHEN and CDR2 SYDVKM. The CDR3 DNA is TGTGCCAGCAGTTTCACAGGGGGGCCCTCTAATTCACCCCTCCACTTT. Translation gives CASSFTGGPSNSPLHF.

This chain links TRBV5-1 with TRBJ2-5; D is ambiguous. The ends were cut back, 1 base at V and 2 bases at J, with 3 bases in the middle. Germline CDR1 and CDR2: SGHRS and YFSETQ. This CDR3 has 12 amino acids. CDR3 sequence (DNA): TGCGCCAGCAGCTTGCAACAAGAGACCCAGTACTTC. It encodes CASSLQQETQYF.

The rearrangement uses TRBV20-1 and TRBJ2-7; D possibly corresponds to TRBD2 (6 bases). This CDR3 is built from 14 residues. V was cut by 0 bases and J by 5 bases, with 14 bases left in between. Germline lookup yields CDR1 DFQATT and CDR2 SNEGSKA (reference sequence). The CDR3 sequence is CSARDSRGTDEQYF. The CDR3 DNA is TGCAGTGCTAGAGACTCCCGGGGGACTGACGAGCAGTACTTC.

About this clonotype itself: A much more abundant neighbour one base away suggests this may be a read error. V and J are TRBV20-1 and TRBJ2-7; the D gene could be TRBD1 or TRBD2 (5 bases each). The germline V gene encodes CDR1 DFQATT and CDR2 SNEGSKA (reference sequence). The CDR3 consists of 11 residues. CDR3 in amino acids: CNAAREYEQYF. The CDR3 nucleotides read TGCAATGCGGCCAGGGAGTACGAGCAGTACTTC.

As to this clonotype: Being one base from a much bigger clone, this may be a read error. This chain links TRBV4-3 with TRBJ2-1; 11 bases fit TRBD2. Germline V gene sequence: CDR1 LGHNA, CDR2 YSLEER. This CDR3 contains 16 residues. The V and J ends lost 3 bases and 3 bases, in that order; junction bases with no gene match: 4. The CDR3 is CASSQAGLAVYNEQFF. The CDR3 DNA is TGCGCCAGCAGCCAGGCGGGACTAGCGGTCTACAATGAGCAGTTCTTC.

This clonotype was detected ten times or more. This chain joins TRBV20-1 and TRBJ2-1; D unresolved. V was shortened by 3 bases and J by 7 bases, with 7 bases between the two germline ends. In germline, CDR1 is DFQATT, CDR2 SNEGSKA (reference sequence). This CDR3 is built from 11 residues. CDR3 sequence: CSASLMNEQFF. The CDR3 coding sequence is TGCAGTGCTAGCTTGATGAATGAGCAGTTCTTC.

This clonotype was observed a handful of times. The J gene is TRBJ2-1, the V gene TRBV6-1; TRBD2 matches 9 bases. This CDR3 is built from 14 residues. Germline loops: CDR1 MNHNS, CDR2 SASEGT. Unmatched junction bases numbered 6, after V lost 7 bases and J lost 5 bases. The DNA for the CDR3 is TGTGCCAGCAAGAGGATAGCGGGAGACAATGAGCAGTTCTTC. The encoded protein is CASKRIAGDNEQFF.

In regard to this clonotype: This could be a read error, since a much larger clone is one nucleotide away. The chain joins TRBV5-1 to TRBJ1-5; 10 nucleotides align to TRBD1. Germline CDR1 SGHRS, CDR2 YFSETQ. There are 16 residues in the CDR3. The CDR3 DNA reads as TGCGCCAGCAGCTTACCGGGACAGGGGATAGAACAGCCCCAGCGTTTT. Its protein is CASSLPGQGIEQPQRF.

This clonotype was observed many times. The V and J genes are TRBV28 and TRBJ2-1; possibly TRBD2 for D (5 bases). The length of the CDR3 is 12 residues. The V end lost 3 bases, the J end lost 9 bases, and 9 bases lay between the germline ends. Germline V gene lookup returns CDR1 MDHEN and CDR2 SYDVKM. CDR3 in amino acids: CASSFNRGEQFF. CDR3 sequence (DNA): TGTGCCAGCAGTTTTAATCGGGGTGAGCAGTTCTTC.

By its share, this clonotype is medium-sized. The CDR3 loop is CASSLGQGYNQPQHF. For the CDR3, the DNA is TGCGCCAGCAGCTTGGGGCAGGGATATAATCAGCCCCAGCATTTT. The chain is built from TRBV5-1 and TRBJ1-5; perhaps TRBD1 as D (5 bases). Trimming stripped 0 bases from V and 4 bases from J, with 11 bases between. CDR1 and CDR2 (germline): SGHRS, YFSETQ. This CDR3 comprises 15 residues.

The count of this clonotype is one. This sequence joins TRBV18 and TRBJ2-3; D assignment may be TRBD1 or TRBD2 (6 bases each). CDR3 length: 15 residues. CDR1 is KGHSH, CDR2 LQKENI, per germline. Trimming stripped 1 base from V and 4 bases from J, with 12 bases between. CDR3 in amino acids: CASSPRGASPDTQYF. The CDR3 region has the DNA TGTGCCAGCTCACCACGGGGGGCCTCACCAGATACGCAGTATTTT.

The V and J genes are TRBV7-2 and TRBJ2-1; D is unresolved. V dropped 2 bases and J dropped 6 bases, with 5 bases sitting between them. The CDR3 is made up of 12 amino acids. Per germline, CDR1 SGHTA and CDR2 FQGNSA. The DNA for the CDR3 is TGTGCCAGCAGCTTAAACTTCAATGAGCAGTTCTTC. Its protein is CASSLNFNEQFF.